The 8 T cell receptor beta chains listed next were all sequenced from one sample in a study of neurological immune-mediated disorders. Sample time point: longitudinal time-point 2. Each CDR3 protein gets one entry after TCRdb re-called the 5' RACE reads with MiXCR. The table lists approximately 89,000 distinct CDR3 sequences, over 10% of them singletons, with about 5% in the top ten. Sequencing was done on a sample of PBMCs. The origin of the receptors is a female donor with HTLV-1-associated myelopathy (HAM/TSP).

In this sample, this clonotype turned up many times. The rearrangement uses TRBV12-5 and TRBJ2-3, with D perhaps matching TRBD1 (6 bases). Germline V gives CDR1 LGHNT, CDR2 FRNRAP. CDR3 length: 14 residues. Trimming took 3 bases from V and 4 from J, leaving 11 bases between them. In DNA, the CDR3 is TGTGCTAGTGGTTTTGGGGGCCCGGCAGATACGCAGTATTTT. Amino acids: CASGFGGPADTQYF.

This clonotype was detected many times. The V gene is TRBV11-2, the J gene TRBJ2-1; D is unclear. The V gene lost 7 bases and the J gene lost 6 bases, with 13 bases spanning the gap. Germline CDR1 reads SGHAT; CDR2 reads FQNNGV. This CDR3 contains 13 residues. This chain's CDR3 is CASNSGSGNEQFF. In nucleotides, the CDR3 is TGTGCCAGCAATTCCGGTTCGGGCAATGAGCAGTTCTTC.

This clonotype was seen at least ten times. This chain connects TRBV2 to TRBJ1-2; 11 bases are a match to TRBD1. The ends lost 6 bases at V and 9 bases at J; junction bases unmatched: 9. The CDR3 runs 14 residues. Germline V gene lookup returns CDR1 SNHLY and CDR2 FYNNEI. In DNA form, the CDR3 reads TGTGCCAGCAGGGGGACAGGGGGAGGACTGCGCTACACCTTC. Translation: CASRGTGGGLRYTF.

This clonotype was counted ten times or more. The chain employs TRBV12-3 or TRBV12-4 and TRBJ2-1; D may match TRBD1 or TRBD2 (5 bases each). Trimming stripped 5 bases from V and 5 bases from J, with 16 bases between. The CDR3 length is 15 residues. The DNA for the CDR3 is TGTGCCAGCAGTCCTCCGGGACGGATCCACAATGAGCAGTTCTTC. It encodes CASSPPGRIHNEQFF.

The V gene is TRBV5-6, the J gene TRBJ2-1; unclear D gene. In germline, CDR1 is SGHDT, CDR2 YYEEEE. The CDR3 has 14 residues. Trimming removed 0 bases at V and 4 bases at J, with 8 bases between. This CDR3 reads CASSLVWLYNEQFF. CDR3 sequence (DNA): TGTGCCAGCAGCTTGGTATGGTTATACAATGAGCAGTTCTTC.

This clonotype came up many times. The V gene is TRBV5-1, the J gene TRBJ2-5, with TRBD1 identical over 8 bases. CDR1 and CDR2 (germline): SGHRS, YFSETQ. The CDR3 length is 15 residues. V was clipped by 4 bases and J by 5 bases; unmatched bases: 10. For the CDR3, the DNA is TGCGCCAGCAGCATGACCGGGACAGGACAGGAGACCCAGTACTTC. This encodes CASSMTGTGQETQYF.

This clonotype was picked up many times. The chain has TRBV28 and TRBJ1-2, with 8 bases lining up with TRBD1. Germline lookup yields CDR1 MDHEN and CDR2 SYDVKM. Trimming removed 1 base from V and 2 bases from J; junction bases left unmatched: 6. CDR3 length: 16 amino acids. CDR3 sequence (DNA): TGTGCCAGCAGTTTATTCCAGGGGGCTAGCAACTATGGCTACACCTTC. Translating gives CASSLFQGASNYGYTF.

As regards this clonotype: Given a much more abundant clone one base away, this may be a read error. This chain links TRBV5-1 with TRBJ2-1; D might be TRBD2 (6 bases). Germline V gene data show CDR1 as SGHRS and CDR2 as YFSETQ. The CDR3 is 16 residues long. CDR3 sequence (DNA): TGCGCCAGCAGCTTGGCTAGTCCCCGGGGGTACAATGAGAAGTTCTTC. Amino acid sequence: CASSLASPRGYNEKFF. Based on the CDR3 plus reference TRBV5-1 and TRBJ2-1, the full variable domain is KAGVTQTPRYLIKTRGQQVTLSCSPISGHRSVSWYQQTPGQGLQFLFEYFSETQRNKGNFPGRFSGRQFSNSRSEMNVSTLELGDSALYLCASSLASPRGYNEKFFGPGTRLTVL.